This T cell receptor (beta chain) was sequenced in a study of cytomegalovirus exposure and HLA in healthy donors (dated 2017 in TCRdb). Broadly, across the study: An earlier analysis of roughly 610 of the donors reported 276 Gb of sequence data and 95 million to 130 million unique TCR beta sequences obtained from about 170 million T cells. An early release covering roughly 640 HLA-typed donors comprised 250 to 350 gigabases of sequencing data and roughly 85 million unique TCR sequences. Of the 398 genotyped donors, approximately 83% fell in the genetic ancestry cluster associated with self-reported Caucasian donors. The study was designed to test whether signatures of past pathogen exposure could be identified by cataloging public T cell receptors. Using immunosequencing, the study profiled T cell repertoires from fewer than 850 subjects and related those repertoires to cytomegalovirus serostatus. A separate validation cohort of 100 to 150 different subjects was used in addition to the approximately 640-subject first cohort. To predict cytomegalovirus infection status, the study combined high-throughput TCR immunosequencing, statistical association of individual TCRs with disease status, and machine learning. A later analysis re-examined previously published TCR beta repertoires from more than 550 donors and added high-resolution HLA genotyping to investigate patterns of TCR occurrence. Rather than using new phenotypic data, the later analysis identified candidate immune exposures from TCR beta sequences and from how often those sequences occurred across donors. To decide whether each TCR beta V gene segment behaved as functional or pseudogenic, an earlier analysis of some 570 of the donors relied on high-throughput TCR beta sequencing. Donor age, sex, ethnicity and CMV serostatus were compiled together with the repertoire data. A later genetic analysis took genome-wide SNP genotypes for about 55% of the 666 donors and used that subset as a discovery cohort. Every discovery cohort repertoire had been produced on one sequencing platform. HLA typing included class I and class II loci at four-digit resolution. Typing coverage varied by locus: roughly 629-640 donors for A, B, C, DRB1 and DQB1; under 550 for DQA1; more than 600 for DPA1; more than 450 for DPB1. A handful of DR-DQ haplotypes were handled as single units for association and clustering because linkage in the cohort was strong. Across 398 genotyped donors of the cohort, an average of roughly 230,000 unique TCR beta nucleotide sequences per donor were sequenced, and roughly 18% of those sequences were non-productive. Overall results and qualifications from the work: HLA typing was unavailable for some donors at each locus, so association tests used only the typed subset. The 87-base-pair reads could not distinguish some IMGT-functional V segments, including TRBV6-2 and TRBV6-3, so those segments were excluded. A cluster of highly shared sequence variants was judged likely to represent a technical artifact of the sequencing pipeline. A later analysis found that HLA-associated TCR beta chains were more clonally expanded and had lower generation probabilities than equally common non-associated chains. A further reported finding was that TCR beta sequences accurately predicted the HLA-A and HLA-B alleles for most subjects in the first cohort. The cohort was sequenced for TCR beta chains only, and without alpha or paired-chain data the features that could be detected were limited. Because counts were too low, roughly 17 rarely observed V segments, including chromosome 9 orphons, were left out of the earlier analysis of about 500 of the donors. Linkage disequilibrium might explain the correlated functional status among segregating V segments, but an unknown experimental factor could not be excluded. Across donors, most TCR sequences were observed very rarely, whereas some public TCRs were present in many individuals. In the study, around 150 TCR beta chains were listed as associated with cytomegalovirus. A later genetic analysis associated a missense DCLRE1C variant with V-gene and J-gene trimming of TCR beta chains, and an independent cohort replicated the association. The authors suggested that the approach could potentially be extended to other disease states and immunological phenotypes. According to a later genetic analysis, donors in an Asian-associated ancestry cluster had fewer N-insertions in productive TCRs than the approximately 710-donor mean. Presence/absence analyses assumed roughly uniform sequencing depth across donors, an assumption that may not hold. Most CMV-associated TCR beta chains appeared to be HLA-restricted in a later analysis, and the HLA associations seemed to be driven largely by CMV exposure. In an earlier analysis of around 500 of the donors, most TCR beta V segments appeared in productive rearrangements about 90% or about 30% of the time, broadly matching IMGT annotations. CMV serostatus was the only immune exposure information available for the cohort. In vitro tests confirmed that a few of the cytomegalovirus-associated TCR beta chains recognize cytomegalovirus antigens. A later analysis reported that several top co-occurrence clusters appeared linked to parvovirus B19, influenza, CMV and Epstein-Barr virus. Assigning TCR associations to individual alleles was difficult when HLA alleles, especially DR and DQ, strongly co-occurred. A later analysis found that TCR association rates varied across HLA loci, with DRB1 alleles showing the most associated TCRs and HLA-C alleles the fewest. In both the original and validation cohorts, the classifier was reported to diagnose cytomegalovirus status with high specificity and sensitivity. Specific HLA alleles were associated with 18,000 or so TCR beta sequences at a false discovery rate of 0.05 in a later analysis.

The cohort comprised some 700 healthy bone marrow donors. At the time of sampling, every cohort member was nominally healthy, though immune exposures that went unrecorded were likely present. The donor was CMV seronegative and belonged to the group of around 400 seronegative cohort members. A peripheral blood sample was provided by each donor, and peripheral blood mononuclear cells were used for TCR beta sequencing. The Qiagen DNeasy Blood Extraction Kit was used to extract genomic DNA from the blood cell samples. Library method: the immunoSEQ multiplex PCR assay. A mixture of 60 forward primers for TCR Vbeta segments and 13 reverse primers for TCR Jbeta segments was used in the multiplex PCR. The CDR3 region of rearranged TCR beta genes was amplified from genomic DNA with a multiplex PCR assay. The Illumina HiSeq System was used to sequence the amplified TCR beta libraries as 87-base-pair reads. The original pipeline was this. A later analysis tallied tens of millions of unique TCR beta chains across the 640 or so repertoires, and about 12 million of those chains were shared by two or more donors. Raw reads were error-corrected and collapsed into unique sequences with a nearest-neighbor algorithm that merged closely related sequences to remove PCR and sequencing errors. Alignment of CDR3 sequences to IMGT reference sequences was used to assign V, D and J gene segments. For a sequence to be retained, a match of at least six nucleotides was required to both a V gene segment and a J gene segment. A rearrangement was called productive if the CDR3 had no stop codons and remained in frame with V and J, and every other rearrangement was called non-productive. Following IMGT convention, CDR3 was defined as the stretch from the second conserved V-encoded cysteine to the conserved J-encoded phenylalanine. The earlier analysis of roughly 590 of the donors excluded sequences that lacked an unambiguous match to a single V gene segment. In an earlier analysis of about 590 of the donors, a V segment was called functional when productive rearrangements were above 56.7%, and segregating when the standard deviation between donors exceeded 5%. To diagnose cytomegalovirus status from the catalog of TCR beta chain sequences, a statistical classification framework was built. A later analysis assigned V and J genes by comparing TCR nucleotide sequences with IMGT/GENE-DB human TR gene sequences. Using the TCRdist pipeline, a later analysis assigned CDR3 sequences along with most-parsimonious VDJ recombination scenarios. In a later analysis, every TCR beta chain was defined by the combination of its CDR3 amino acid sequence and its V-gene family, and reads without a unique V-gene family were dropped. A later analysis removed 592 highly shared, low-generation-probability nucleotide sequences to deal with suspected cross-contamination and a sequencing artifact. In a later analysis, a clonal expansion index was calculated for each public chain from normalized within-repertoire ranks of inferred template counts. A later analysis computed generation probabilities with a VDJ recombination model fitted to out-of-frame rearrangements, and checked the results against IGoR. In a later analysis, TCR-TCR, TCR-HLA and TCR-CMV co-occurrence was scored with hypergeometric tests, and a repertoire-size bias correction was applied to TCR pairs. To estimate false discovery rates, a later analysis permuted the HLA or CMV assignments 20 times. In a later analysis, co-occurring TCRs were grouped using DBSCAN, with TCRdist sequence similarity added in when clustering inside HLA-allele-positive subsets. For co-occurrence clustering, repertoires with fewer than 30,000 or more than 120,000 public chains were excluded, along with roughly five repertoires with anomalous nucleotide sharing. The clones in this table, taken by TCRdb from immuneACCESS, are in-frame only. Not every clone is retained; where verified, under half of the shortfall comes from an unresolved V gene, and the cause of the rest is unknown. V, J and clone size are those of that table, while D and trimming were read from the DNA. The sample table holds about 130,000 clones, of which approximately 85% were seen once. The ten largest clones add up to 1.5% to 2% of the sample.

With regard to this clone: Its binding antigen is unknown. Nothing much larger sits one base from this clone, and base qualities are not available.

Clipping removes 2 bases from V and 3 bases from J, with 10 as the unmatched junction base count. The CDR3 runs 17 amino acids, cysteine and phenylalanine included. Just the 51-base CDR3 DNA is kept, in frame starting at base 1. Via the germline V gene (reference sequence), CDR1 is LNHDA and CDR2 SQIVND. The specimen sequenced was PBMCs. The sequence joins TRBV19 to TRBJ2-7; 10 middle bases align to TRBD1. This TCR was recovered from a boy younger than 18 in good health and CMV-seronegative. The nucleotide sequence reads TGTGCCAGTAGTATATTAAACCGGGACAGGGGTTACTACGAGCAGTACTTC. The encoded protein is CASSILNRDRGYYEQYF.